This TCR beta chain was documented in a study of identifying expanded T cells in peripheral blood. Repertoires were generated with immunoSEQ multiplex PCR, while TCRdb's copy carries only in-frame clones and drops some. The sample lists about 100,000 clones, roughly 87% seen once, with approximately 18% in the top ten. The V gene's germline CDR1 is SGHTA and CDR2 FQGNSA. There are 14 residues in the CDR3. After removal of 1 base from V and 5 bases from J, the junction contained 5 bases not matched to a gene. The origin of this receptor is a person aged 18 to 75 in good health. The material sequenced was blood. The genes are TRBV7-2 and TRBJ2-7; 7 bases align to TRBD2. CDR3 sequence (DNA): TGTGCCAGCAGCTTAGTTGTTGGGGGGGACGAGCAGTACTTC. This translates into CASSLVVGGDEQYF.